The 9 T cell receptor beta chains in this list originate from one sample, sequenced in a study of Tregs in tolerant kidney transplant recipients (dated by TCRdb to about 2019). The library was generated by the immunoSEQ multiplex PCR assay. Entries here come from immuneACCESS through TCRdb and include only in-frame sequences with V and J called. Some clones fail to appear in such tables; in the studies checked, an unresolved V gene covers under half of the shortfall, and the cause of the remainder is unknown. The sample records some 71,000 clones, roughly nine tenths of which are singletons. The top ten clones comprise more than 0.35% of the sample. The time point label for this specimen denotes: blood sample drawn before combined kidney and bone marrow transplant. The source material was CD4+ T cells from blood, sampled before the transplant. Source of these receptors: a human donor who received a combined kidney and bone marrow transplant.

The rearrangement uses TRBV27 and TRBJ1-1, with TRBD1 identical over 10 bases. V was pared by 4 bases and J by 2 bases, with 4 bases of the junction left unmatched. The length of the CDR3 is 15 residues. Germline CDR1 MNHEY, CDR2 SMNVEV (reference sequence). The CDR3 loop reads CASSSGQGGNTEAFF. In DNA, the CDR3 is TGTGCCAGCAGTTCTGGACAGGGGGGAAACACTGAAGCTTTCTTT.

The genes are TRBV27 and TRBJ2-7; D ambiguous. CDR1 MNHEY and CDR2 SMNVEV come from the germline V gene (reference sequence). V was pared by 3 bases and J by 0 bases, with 12 bases between. The CDR3 covers 15 residues. Here the CDR3 DNA reads TGTGCCAGCAGTTTTTCAGGAATTGGCTCCTACGAGCAGTACTTC. Protein product: CASSFSGIGSYEQYF.

The chain combines TRBV11-2 with TRBJ2-1; 14 bases are shared with TRBD2. The CDR3 covers 15 residues. The germline V gene encodes CDR1 SGHAT and CDR2 FQNNGV. J gave up 6 bases and V 5 bases, and 3 bases lay outside the gene matches. The CDR3 region is CASSRGTSGSNEQFF. The CDR3 region has the DNA TGTGCCAGCAGCCGTGGGACTAGCGGGAGCAATGAGCAGTTCTTC.

This clone was seen only once. V usage is TRBV5-4 and J usage is TRBJ2-3; 14 bases align to TRBD2. The V segment lost 3 bases and the J segment 7 bases; nucleotides outside the gene matches: 10. CDR1 SGHNT and CDR2 YYREEE come from the germline V gene (reference sequence). The length of the CDR3 is 17 residues. The CDR3 DNA sequence: TGTGCCAGCAGCTCACCGACTAGCGGGAGGGACGGGAATACGCAGTATTTT. It translates to CASSSPTSGRDGNTQYF. The full variable domain, in which reference TRBV5-4 and TRBJ2-3 provide the parts outside the CDR3, is ETGVTQSPTHLIKTRGQQVTLRCSSQSGHNTVSWYQQALGQGPQFIFQYYREEENGRGNFPPRFSGLQFPNYSSELNVNALELDDSALYLCASSSPTSGRDGNTQYFGPGTRLTVL.

V usage is TRBV28 and J usage is TRBJ2-1, with D possibly matching TRBD2 (6 bases). The V end lost 3 bases, the J end lost 7 bases, and 22 bases lay between the germline ends. The CDR3 is 17 amino acids. Germline CDR1 MDHEN, CDR2 SYDVKM. CDR3 sequence (DNA): TGTGCCAGCAGTTTCGACGACGGAGGGCCCCTCATGAATGAGCAGTTCTTC. Protein: CASSFDDGGPLMNEQFF.

The V and J genes are TRBV28 and TRBJ2-1; unclear D gene. V was shortened by 7 bases and J by 0 bases, with 10 bases between the two germline ends. The CDR3 sequence is 14 residues long. CDR1 and CDR2 (germline): MDHEN, SYDVKM. CDR3 coding DNA: TGTGCCAGCATCCAGGTTCTCTCCTACAATGAGCAGTTCTTC. It yields the protein CASIQVLSYNEQFF.

CDR3 region: CASSARDRHEKLFF. The CDR3 DNA sequence: TGTGCCAGCAGCGCTCGGGACAGACATGAAAAACTGTTTTTT. This rearrangement joins TRBV9 to TRBJ1-4; 7 bases map to TRBD1. The germline V gene has CDR1 SGDLS and CDR2 YYNGEE. This CDR3 comprises 14 residues. The V and J ends lost 3 bases and 6 bases, in that order; junction bases with no gene match: 5.

The J gene is TRBJ1-5, the V gene TRBV28, with TRBD1 as a possible D gene (6 bases). V was trimmed by 3 bases and J by 9 bases, leaving 21 bases between them. The germline V gene has CDR1 MDHEN and CDR2 SYDVKM. This CDR3 spans 16 amino acids. The DNA for the CDR3 is TGTGCCAGCAGTTTCTATCGGTTAGGGGGTGAAGGGCCCCAGCATTTT. It codes for CASSFYRLGGEGPQHF.

The chain uses TRBV5-1 and TRBJ2-7, with TRBD1 matching over 7 bases. The V and J ends lost 2 bases and 3 bases, in that order; junction bases with no gene match: 5. Per germline, CDR1 SGHRS and CDR2 YFSETQ. The CDR3 sequence is 14 residues long. This chain's CDR3 is CASSFGDSHYEQYF. The CDR3, as DNA: TGCGCCAGCAGCTTCGGGGACAGTCACTACGAGCAGTACTTC.